The 23 T cell receptor beta chains below come from one sample, sequenced in a study of shared clonotypes between healthy human individuals (dated by TCRdb to 2020 to 2021). Library prep was done by the immunoSEQ multiplex PCR assay. TCRdb re-hosts the immuneACCESS table, in-frame sequences only. Its copies lack some clones; in the studies checked, an unresolved V gene accounts for under half of them, and the cause for the rest is not known. This sample gives about 2.2 million clones in total; around 93% of them show up just once. The ten largest clonotypes hold over 1.5% of the sample. CD8 naive samples were obtained by positive selection for CCR7 among CD45RO-negative cells, yielding a CD45RA+CCR7+ population from which TemRA cells were excluded. Sequenced: naive CD8+ T cells from PBMCs. The sample's cell subset or site label is to be understood as: CD45RA+CCR7+. The source is a man aged 18 to 29 in good health. Some clones in this sample may be carry-over from other donors' samples.

The chain carries TRBV14 and TRBJ2-1, with 8 bases lining up with TRBD2. The CDR3 is made up of 14 amino acids. Trimming cost V 4 bases and J 4 bases; bases outside gene matches: 3. Germline assignment: CDR1 SGHDN and CDR2 FVKESK. DNA for the CDR3: TGTGCCAGCAGCCTGGAGCGGGGGTACAATGAGCAGTTCTTC. This gives the protein CASSLERGYNEQFF.

J is TRBJ2-2 and V is TRBV5-1; D may be TRBD2 (5 bases). CDR1 is SGHRS and CDR2 is YFSETQ in the germline V gene. The V end was cut by 2 bases, the J end by 4 bases, with 12 bases between. The length of the CDR3 is 15 residues. The CDR3 loop is CASSFRDPTTGELFF. In DNA, the CDR3 is TGCGCCAGCAGCTTCCGGGATCCTACCACCGGGGAGCTGTTTTTT.

This clone was observed a few times. Other DNA sequences in this specimen translate into the identical CDR3. The V call is TRBV9, the J call TRBJ1-1; 9 bases match TRBD1. The V segment lost 3 bases and the J segment 3 bases; nucleotides outside the gene matches: 3. In germline, CDR1 is SGDLS, CDR2 YYNGEE. The length of the CDR3 is 14 residues. The CDR3 coding sequence is TGTGCCAGCAGCGCAGACAGGGGGTACACTGAAGCTTTCTTT. Residues: CASSADRGYTEAFF.

Remarks on this clone: A much larger clone lies a single base off, so this may be a read error. The gene calls are TRBV27 and TRBJ2-1, with D perhaps matching TRBD2 (6 bases). The CDR3 spans 15 residues. The ends were cut back, 6 bases at V and 0 bases at J, with 12 bases in the middle. Germline V lookup: CDR1 MNHEY, CDR2 SMNVEV (reference sequence). The CDR3 spells CASSPDGSSYNEQFF. The CDR3, as DNA: TGTGCCAGCAGCCCAGACGGGAGCTCCTACAATGAGCAGTTCTTC.

V and J are TRBV11-2 and TRBJ2-1, with 8 nucleotides matching TRBD1. Trimming took 1 base from V and 3 from J; bases not matched to a gene: 8. This CDR3 comprises 17 residues. The germline gives CDR1 SGHAT, CDR2 FQNNGV. The CDR3 loop reads CASSLGRRGPYYNEQFF. The CDR3 coding sequence is TGTGCCAGCAGCTTAGGACGCAGGGGGCCTTACTACAATGAGCAGTTCTTC.

This clone has just one count. The genes are TRBV19 and TRBJ2-1; D is unclear. CDR1 is LNHDA, CDR2 SQIVND, per germline (reference sequence). Deletions cut 5 bases from V and 5 bases from J, with 16 bases between. This CDR3 comprises 15 residues. CDR3 coding DNA: TGTGCCAGTAGTCGAGACCTCTACCAGAACAATGAGCAGTTCTTC. Translating it yields CASSRDLYQNNEQFF. The full variable domain, in which reference TRBV19 and TRBJ2-1 provide the parts outside the CDR3, is DGGITQSPKYLFRKEGQNVTLSCEQNLNHDAMYWYRQDPGQGLRLIYYSQIVNDFQKGDIAEGYSVSREKKESFPLTVTSAQKNPTAFYLCASSRDLYQNNEQFFGPGTRLTVL.

The chain employs TRBV7-9 and TRBJ1-2; D unresolved. This CDR3 is built from 14 residues. V was trimmed by 1 base and J by 4 bases, leaving 10 bases between them. Germline V gives CDR1 SEHNR, CDR2 FQNEAQ (reference sequence). The CDR3 loop is CASSLVLPSYGYTF. The DNA of the CDR3 is TGTGCCAGCAGCTTAGTTTTACCTAGCTATGGCTACACCTTC.

About this clone: This same CDR3 is encoded by further DNA sequences in the sample. The chain carries TRBV5-1 and TRBJ1-2; D call uncertain. This CDR3 is built from 13 residues. Trimming cost V 1 base and J 2 bases, with 6 bases left between them. Per the germline V gene, CDR1 is SGHRS and CDR2 is YFSETQ. The CDR3 DNA follows: TGCGCCAGCAGCTTGACCGAAAACTATGGCTACACCTTC. Translation gives CASSLTENYGYTF. The full variable domain, in which reference TRBV5-1 and TRBJ1-2 provide the parts outside the CDR3, is KAGVTQTPRYLIKTRGQQVTLSCSPISGHRSVSWYQQTPGQGLQFLFEYFSETQRNKGNFPGRFSGRQFSNSRSEMNVSTLELGDSALYLCASSLTENYGYTFGSGTRLTVV.

V and J are TRBV5-4 and TRBJ1-3; D remains unclear. Germline V gives CDR1 SGHNT, CDR2 YYREEE (reference sequence). CDR3 length: 15 amino acids. The V gene lost 0 bases and the J gene lost 3 bases, with 10 bases spanning the gap. CDR3 sequence reads: CASSLDRQSGNTIYF. The CDR3 region has the DNA TGTGCCAGCAGCTTGGATCGGCAGAGTGGAAACACCATATATTTT.

V is TRBV19 and J is TRBJ1-1, with D perhaps matching TRBD1 (5 bases). The CDR3 has 13 amino acids. Trimming left V 6 bases short and J 7 bases short, with 15 bases between. CDR1 and CDR2 (germline): LNHDA, SQIVND (reference sequence). CDR3 bases: TGTGCCAGTAGCCTCGGGGCCGCGGATGAAGCTTTCTTT. Protein sequence: CASSLGAADEAFF.

The V and J genes are TRBV18 and TRBJ1-3; a weak D match, TRBD1 (6 bases). Germline V gene data show CDR1 as KGHSH and CDR2 as LQKENI. V was trimmed by 0 bases and J by 2 bases, leaving 11 bases between them. The CDR3 extends over 16 amino acids. DNA for the CDR3: TGTGCCAGCTCACCACCTACAGGGAACCCTGGAAACACCATATATTTT. This gives the protein CASSPPTGNPGNTIYF. Full variable domain (missing parts from reference TRBV18 and TRBJ1-3): NAGVMQNPRHLVRRRGQEARLRCSPMKGHSHVYWYRQLPEEGLKFMVYLQKENIIDESGMPKERFSAEFPKEGPSILRIQQVVRGDSAAYFCASSPPTGNPGNTIYFGEGSWLTVV.

This clone has just one count. This chain joins TRBV28 and TRBJ2-7; D is uncertain. Germline V gene lookup returns CDR1 MDHEN and CDR2 SYDVKM. This CDR3 region has 15 residues. V was shortened by 3 bases and J by 2 bases, with 14 bases between the two germline ends. The CDR3 is CASSLGWARTYEQYF. The CDR3 region has the DNA TGTGCCAGCAGTTTGGGTTGGGCAAGGACCTACGAGCAGTACTTC.

This clone occurred once. The chain employs TRBV19 and TRBJ1-1; unclear D gene. The CDR3 covers 16 residues. V was cut by 7 bases and J by 2 bases, with 20 bases left in between. Germline V gives CDR1 LNHDA, CDR2 SQIVND (reference sequence). The CDR3 here is CASNLLDRSNNTEAFF. The CDR3 region has the DNA TGTGCCAGTAACCTTTTGGACCGGAGTAACAACACTGAAGCTTTCTTT. The full variable domain, its missing parts supplied by reference TRBV19 and TRBJ1-1, is DGGITQSPKYLFRKEGQNVTLSCEQNLNHDAMYWYRQDPGQGLRLIYYSQIVNDFQKGDIAEGYSVSREKKESFPLTVTSAQKNPTAFYLCASNLLDRSNNTEAFFGQGTRLTVV.

This clone was detected once. The genes are TRBV21-1 and TRBJ2-7; the DNA was not compared with TRBD1, the D call given in the table. TRBV21-1 is designated a pseudogene. The CDR3 totals 15 residues. The CDR3: CASSKKRQGMDEQYF. In DNA, the CDR3 is TGTGCCAGCAGCAAAAAACGACAGGGGATGGACGAGCAGTACTTC.

This chain joins TRBV27 and TRBJ2-1, with 13 positions matching TRBD2. CDR1 and CDR2 from the germline V gene are MNHEY and SMNVEV (reference sequence). V trimming: 5 bases; J trimming: 5 bases; junction bases outside the gene matches: 6. This CDR3 is built from 16 residues. CDR3 bases: TGTGCCAGCAGTCGTGGGACTAGCGGGACCAACAATGAGCAGTTCTTC. Protein product: CASSRGTSGTNNEQFF.

The chain links TRBV4-2 to TRBJ2-1; 14 nucleotides line up with TRBD2. The CDR3 runs to 18 residues. The germline V gene has CDR1 LGHNA and CDR2 YNFKEQ. With V trimmed by 3 bases and J by 8 bases, 12 bases remained unmatched. The CDR3 sequence: CASSQTWGTSGRGHEQFF. The CDR3 nucleotides are TGTGCCAGCAGCCAGACGTGGGGGACTAGCGGGAGAGGGCATGAGCAGTTCTTC.

The CDR3 bases are TGCGCCAGCAGGGGTGACCGGGACTATGGCTACACCTTC. The encoded protein is CASRGDRDYGYTF. The gene calls are TRBV10-2 and TRBJ1-2; D is undetermined. The germline CDR1 and CDR2 sequences are WSHSY and SAAADI. The CDR3 covers 13 residues. Trimming left V 6 bases short and J 3 bases short, with 11 bases between.

This sequence joins TRBV4-1 and TRBJ2-3; 7 positions match TRBD2. The V gene's germline CDR1 is MGHRA and CDR2 YSYEKL. The CDR3 loop spans 18 amino acids. V lost 0 bases and J lost 1; bases outside the gene matches: 10. This chain's CDR3 is CASSQEVNYGGGTDTQYF. In nucleotides, the CDR3 is TGCGCCAGCAGCCAAGAAGTGAATTATGGGGGGGGCACAGATACGCAGTATTTT.

The chain recombines TRBV30 with TRBJ2-2, with D possibly TRBD1 on 6 matching bases. V was shortened by 0 bases and J by 6 bases, with 11 bases between the two germline ends. From germline, CDR1 is GTSNPN and CDR2 SVGIG (reference sequence). The length of the CDR3 is 14 residues. The DNA of the CDR3 is TGTGCCTGGAGTGTGGGACAAAAGGCCGGGGAGCTGTTTTTT. Its translation: CAWSVGQKAGELFF.

V and J are TRBV28 and TRBJ2-2, with D perhaps given as TRBD1 or TRBD2 (5 bases each). Germline values: CDR1 MDHEN, CDR2 SYDVKM. The CDR3 runs 15 residues. The ends were cut back, 0 bases at V and 1 base at J, with 6 bases in the middle. The CDR3 is CASSLWGENTGELFF. The CDR3 nucleotides read TGTGCCAGCAGTTTATGGGGGGAGAACACCGGGGAGCTGTTTTTT.

V is TRBV10-3 and J is TRBJ2-1, with D perhaps TRBD1 or TRBD2 (5 bases each). This CDR3 is built from 13 residues. Germline V lookup: CDR1 ENHRY, CDR2 SYGVKD. V lost 11 bases to trimming and J lost 7 bases, with 18 bases between them. CDR3 DNA: TGTGCCGCGACTATTGACAGCTCTAATGAGCAGTTCTTC. It is translated as CAATIDSSNEQFF.

V usage is TRBV7-9 and J usage is TRBJ2-7; D might be TRBD1 or TRBD2, each matching 5 bases. CDR1 and CDR2 from the germline V gene are SEHNR and FQNEAQ (reference sequence). CDR3 length: 10 residues. V shed 10 bases and J shed 6 bases, with 10 bases lying between them. The CDR3 DNA sequence: TGTGCCACCTCAGGGACCGAGCAGTACTTC. As protein: CATSGTEQYF. Together with reference TRBV7-9 and TRBJ2-7, the CDR3 gives the full variable domain: DTGVSQNPRHKITKRGQNVTFRCDPISEHNRLYWYRQTLGQGPEFLTYFQNEAQLEKSRLLSDRFSAERPKGSFSTLEIQRTEQGDSAMYLCATSGTEQYFGPGTRLTVT.

The genes are TRBV30 and TRBJ2-4; possibly TRBD1 or TRBD2 for D (5 bases each). V shed 0 bases and J shed 6 bases, with 12 bases lying between them. Germline V gene data show CDR1 as GTSNPN and CDR2 as SVGIG (reference sequence). The CDR3 contains 14 residues. In DNA, the CDR3 is TGTGCCTGGAGTGTTGGGGACCGGATAAACATTCAGTACTTC. Translated, it gives CAWSVGDRINIQYF. The full variable domain, with the rest looked up from reference TRBV30 and TRBJ2-4, is SQTIHQWPATLVQPVGSPLSLECTVEGTSNPNLYWYRQAAGRGLQLLFYSVGIGQISSEVPQNLSASRPQDRQFILSSKKLLLSDSGFYLCAWSVGDRINIQYFGAGTRLSVL.